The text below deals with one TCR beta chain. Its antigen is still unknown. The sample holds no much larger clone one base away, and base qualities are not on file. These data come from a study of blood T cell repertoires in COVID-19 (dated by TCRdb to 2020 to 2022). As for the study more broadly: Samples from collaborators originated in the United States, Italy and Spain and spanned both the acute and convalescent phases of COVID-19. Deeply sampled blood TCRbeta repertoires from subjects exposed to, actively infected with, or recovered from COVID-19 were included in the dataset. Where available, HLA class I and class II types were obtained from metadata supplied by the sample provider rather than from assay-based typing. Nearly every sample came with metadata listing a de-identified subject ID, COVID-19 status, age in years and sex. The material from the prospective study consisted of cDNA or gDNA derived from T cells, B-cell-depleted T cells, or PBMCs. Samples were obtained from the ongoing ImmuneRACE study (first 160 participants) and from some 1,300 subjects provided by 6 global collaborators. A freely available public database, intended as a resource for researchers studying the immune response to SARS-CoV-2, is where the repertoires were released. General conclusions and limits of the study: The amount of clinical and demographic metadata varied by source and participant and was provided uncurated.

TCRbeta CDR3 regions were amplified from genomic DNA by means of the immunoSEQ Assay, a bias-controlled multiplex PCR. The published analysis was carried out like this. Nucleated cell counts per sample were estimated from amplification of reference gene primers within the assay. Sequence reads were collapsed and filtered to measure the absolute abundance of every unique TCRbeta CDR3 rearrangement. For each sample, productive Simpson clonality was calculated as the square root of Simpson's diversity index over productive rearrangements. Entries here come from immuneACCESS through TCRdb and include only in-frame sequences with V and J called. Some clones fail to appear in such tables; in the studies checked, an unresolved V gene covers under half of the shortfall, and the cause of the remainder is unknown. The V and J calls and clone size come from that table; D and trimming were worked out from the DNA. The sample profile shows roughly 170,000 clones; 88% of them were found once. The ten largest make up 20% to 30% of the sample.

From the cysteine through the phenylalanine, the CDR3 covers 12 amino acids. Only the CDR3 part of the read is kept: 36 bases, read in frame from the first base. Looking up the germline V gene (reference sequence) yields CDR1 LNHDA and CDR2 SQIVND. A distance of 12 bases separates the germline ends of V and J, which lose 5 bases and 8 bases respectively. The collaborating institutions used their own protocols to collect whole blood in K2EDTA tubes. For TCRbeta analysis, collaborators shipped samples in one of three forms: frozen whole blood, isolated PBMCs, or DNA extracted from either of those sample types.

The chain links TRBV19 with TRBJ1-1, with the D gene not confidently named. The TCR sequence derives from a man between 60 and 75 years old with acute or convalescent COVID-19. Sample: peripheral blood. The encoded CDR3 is CASSFSGPEAFF. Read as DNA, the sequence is TGTGCCAGTAGTTTCTCAGGTCCCGAAGCTTTCTTT.